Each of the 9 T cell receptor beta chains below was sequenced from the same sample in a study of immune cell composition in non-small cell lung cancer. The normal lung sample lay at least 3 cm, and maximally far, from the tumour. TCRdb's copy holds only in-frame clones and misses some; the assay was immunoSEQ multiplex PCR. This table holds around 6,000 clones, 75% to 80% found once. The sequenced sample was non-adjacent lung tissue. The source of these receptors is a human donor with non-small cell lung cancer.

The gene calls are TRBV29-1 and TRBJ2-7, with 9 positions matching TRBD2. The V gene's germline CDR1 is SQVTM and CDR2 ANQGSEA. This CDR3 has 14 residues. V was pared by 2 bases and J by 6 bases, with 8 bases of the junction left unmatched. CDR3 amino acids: CSVEFGSGSSEQYF. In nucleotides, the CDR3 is TGCAGCGTTGAATTTGGTAGCGGGAGTTCCGAGCAGTACTTC.

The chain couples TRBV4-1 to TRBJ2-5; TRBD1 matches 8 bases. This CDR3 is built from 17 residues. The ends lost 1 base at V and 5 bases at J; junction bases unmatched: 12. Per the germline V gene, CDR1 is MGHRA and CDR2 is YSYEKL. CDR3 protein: CASSQVAGQGRAETQYF. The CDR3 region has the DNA TGCGCCAGCAGCCAAGTGGCCGGACAGGGAAGAGCGGAGACCCAGTACTTC.

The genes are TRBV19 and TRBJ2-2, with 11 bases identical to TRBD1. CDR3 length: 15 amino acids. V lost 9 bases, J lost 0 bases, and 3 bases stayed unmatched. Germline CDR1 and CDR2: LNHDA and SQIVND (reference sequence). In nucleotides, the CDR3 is TGTGCCAGCTGGACAGGGGGCGCGAACACCGGGGAGCTGTTTTTT. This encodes CASWTGGANTGELFF.

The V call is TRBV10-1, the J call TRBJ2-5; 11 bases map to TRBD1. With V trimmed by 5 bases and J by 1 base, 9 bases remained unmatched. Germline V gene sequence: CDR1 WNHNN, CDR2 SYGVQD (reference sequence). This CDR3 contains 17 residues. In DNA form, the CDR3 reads TGCGCCAGCAGTCTCGGACAGGGGGCCGGGGTCCAAGAGACCCAGTACTTC. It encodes CASSLGQGAGVQETQYF.

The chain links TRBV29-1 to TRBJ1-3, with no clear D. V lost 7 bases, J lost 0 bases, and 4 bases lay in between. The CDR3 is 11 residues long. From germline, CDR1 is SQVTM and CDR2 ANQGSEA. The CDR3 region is CSGHSGNTIYF. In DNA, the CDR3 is TGCAGCGGACACTCTGGAAACACCATATATTTT.

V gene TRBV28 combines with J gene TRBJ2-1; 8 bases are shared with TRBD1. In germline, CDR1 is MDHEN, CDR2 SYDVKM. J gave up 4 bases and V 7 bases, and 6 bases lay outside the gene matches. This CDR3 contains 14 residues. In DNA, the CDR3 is TGTGCCAGCAATGCGAGACAGGGGTACAATGAGCAGTTCTTC. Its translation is CASNARQGYNEQFF.

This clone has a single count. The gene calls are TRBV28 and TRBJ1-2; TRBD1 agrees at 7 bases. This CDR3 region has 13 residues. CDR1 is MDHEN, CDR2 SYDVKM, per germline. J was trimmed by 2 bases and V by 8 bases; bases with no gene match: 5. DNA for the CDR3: TGTGCCAGCGCCTCGGGACAGAACTATGGCTACACCTTC. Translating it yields CASASGQNYGYTF.

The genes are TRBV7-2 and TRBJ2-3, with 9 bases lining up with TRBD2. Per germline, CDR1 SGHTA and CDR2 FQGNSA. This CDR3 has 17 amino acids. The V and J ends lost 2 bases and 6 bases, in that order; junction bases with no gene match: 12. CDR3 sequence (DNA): TGTGCCAGCAGCTTACCTGACTTAGCGGGAGTAAGGGATACGCAGTATTTT. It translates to CASSLPDLAGVRDTQYF.

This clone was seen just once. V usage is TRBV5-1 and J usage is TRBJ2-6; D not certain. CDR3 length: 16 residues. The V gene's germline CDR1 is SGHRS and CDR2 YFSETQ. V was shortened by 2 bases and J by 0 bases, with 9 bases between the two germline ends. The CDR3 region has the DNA TGCGCCAGCAGCTTTCCCGGTCGCTCTGGGGCCAACGTCCTGACTTTC. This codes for CASSFPGRSGANVLTF.